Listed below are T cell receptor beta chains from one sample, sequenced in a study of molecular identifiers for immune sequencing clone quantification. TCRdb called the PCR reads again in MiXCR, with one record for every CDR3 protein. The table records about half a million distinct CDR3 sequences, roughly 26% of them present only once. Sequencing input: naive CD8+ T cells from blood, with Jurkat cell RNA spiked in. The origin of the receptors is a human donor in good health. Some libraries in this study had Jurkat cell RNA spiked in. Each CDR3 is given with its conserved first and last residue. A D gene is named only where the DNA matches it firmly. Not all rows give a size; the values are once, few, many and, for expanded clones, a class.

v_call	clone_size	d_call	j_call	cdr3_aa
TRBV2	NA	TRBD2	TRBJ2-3	CASRTRAGDLTDTQYF
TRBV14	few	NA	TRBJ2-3	CASSSRRGGKDTQYF
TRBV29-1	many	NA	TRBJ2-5	CSANRWGVGETQYF
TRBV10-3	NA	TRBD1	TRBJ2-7	CAIRGDSEAYEQYF
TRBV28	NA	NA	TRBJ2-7	CASSLWQADEQYF
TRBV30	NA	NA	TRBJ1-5	CAWSLQHTNQPQRF
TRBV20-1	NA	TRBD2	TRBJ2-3	CSASDRTSGGPTDTQYF
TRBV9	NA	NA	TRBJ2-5	CASSEWDMAGETQYF
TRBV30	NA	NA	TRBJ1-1	CAWSPRQAYTEAFF
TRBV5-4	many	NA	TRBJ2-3	CASSVVGGVGTDTQYF
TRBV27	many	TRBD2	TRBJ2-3	CASSLLSSGRTDTQYF
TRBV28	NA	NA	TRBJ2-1	CASSFWQTDNEQFF
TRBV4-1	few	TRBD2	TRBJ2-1	CASSQVAGGPSGQFF
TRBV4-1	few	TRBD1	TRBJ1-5	CASSQGTGGDNQPQHF
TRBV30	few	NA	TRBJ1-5	CAWRQSSNQPQHF
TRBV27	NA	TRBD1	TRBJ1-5	CASSLQGEDQPQHF
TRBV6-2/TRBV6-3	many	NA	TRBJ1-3	CASSYGNTIYF
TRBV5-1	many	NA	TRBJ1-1	CASSLAGGHTEAFF
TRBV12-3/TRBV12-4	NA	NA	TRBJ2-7	CASSFVLSYEQYF
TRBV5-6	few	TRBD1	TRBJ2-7	CASSLGGQGHEQYF